This T cell receptor beta chain was documented in a study of PD-1 blockade in classical Hodgkin lymphoma (dated by TCRdb to about 2020). About the study as a whole: Nivolumab dosing was 3 mg/kg intravenously every 2 weeks, continuing until either disease progression or unacceptable toxicity. The study used TCR beta sequencing and CyTOF to define a peripheral blood immune signature of response to PD-1 blockade in classical Hodgkin lymphoma.

This sample's time point label indicates: cycle 2 day 1 (C2D1) of nivolumab. Every trial patient had relapsed after autologous stem cell transplantation, and cohorts A, B and C differed in prior brentuximab vedotin exposure. The trial cohort included 55 to 65 patients with relapsed/refractory classical Hodgkin lymphoma, and each patient had a best overall response of complete response, partial response or progressive disease. Trial patients were treated with single-agent nivolumab in the multi-cohort phase II CheckMate 205 trial. An independent review committee assessed best overall response by applying the 2007 International Working Group response criteria. Trial PBMCs were collected immediately before nivolumab initiation (C1D1) and during therapy at cycle 2 day 1 and cycle 4 day 1. After peripheral blood was drawn into 8 mL Vacutainer Cell Preparation Tubes, PBMCs were isolated by centrifugation and then cryopreserved.

The full study reports these points: The study was restricted to a single clinical trial cohort, and the causes of repertoire differences, possibly disease activity or prior therapy, were left undefined. Diversity was lower in patients who began nivolumab less than 1 year after ASCT, so these patients were left out of later analyses to avoid confounding by immune reconstitution. Trial patients with a complete response had baseline diversity similar to that of newly diagnosed patients, while partial responders and progressors had significantly lower diversity. Baseline TCR diversity was reported to be lower in newly diagnosed patients than in healthy donors and to be lower still in relapsed/refractory patients. A significant rise by C4D1 was seen in CD4+ but not CD8+ TCR diversity (p=0.0027 vs p=0.16), with the rise being most apparent in complete responders (p=0.02).

Concerning this clone itself: Its recognized antigen is unknown. No much larger clone is present one base from it, and per-base qualities are unavailable.

The Qiagen DNeasy kit was used to extract genomic DNA both from unsorted PBMCs and from the negatively selected CD4+ and CD8+ fractions. Using primers that anneal to V and J segments, immunoSEQ multiplex PCR amplified the TCR beta CDR3 regions. A synthetic immune receptor repertoire was used to minimize amplification bias, and any remaining bias was removed computationally after sequencing. The study's processing was this. Repertoire diversity was quantified as the Shannon entropy index using custom Python scripts. Unsorted, CD4+ and CD8+ repertoires were analyzed separately, except for combined analyses in which CD4+ and CD8+ sequences were merged in silico. Clonal expansion was defined as at least a 2-fold frequency increase after treatment relative to C1D1, with a pseudocount of 0.5 for undetected baseline clones. Singleton clones were defined as clones with 0 or 1 copy at C1D1, and non-singleton clones were defined as clones with 2 or more copies. By matching protein sequences in sorted samples from the same patient, clones expanded in unsorted samples were annotated as CD4+, CD8+ or unknown. Wilcoxon tests on paired samples were used to test changes in diversity from C1D1 to C4D1. The immuneACCESS repertoire file appears here via TCRdb, limited to in-frame rearrangements. These files lack a portion of the clones; in checked studies, under half of the deficit traces to unresolved V genes, and the cause of the others is not known. V and J calls and clone size come straight from that table; D and trimming were deduced from the DNA. This sample is represented by 100,000 to 120,000 clones; 89% of them were singletons. The ten most abundant clones make up 15% to 20% of the sample.

This clonotype originated in a human donor with classical Hodgkin lymphoma. The material was peripheral blood mononuclear cells (PBMCs), obtained before the second cycle of nivolumab.

In nucleotides, the sequence is TGTGCCAGCAGCCAGGGGAGCGGGAATGCCTACGAGCAGTACTTC. This gives the protein CASSQGSGNAYEQYF. This chain joins TRBV4-2 to TRBJ2-7; 7 bases in the junction line up with TRBD2. Germline trimming: 3 bases from V, 2 bases from J; junction bases outside gene matches: 7. From a lookup of the germline V gene, CDR1 and CDR2 are LGHNA and YNFKEQ. The CDR3 runs 15 residues from the cysteine to the phenylalanine. The CDR3 DNA has 45 bases and is translated from base 1.